This TCR beta chain appears in the sequencing data of a study of T cell repertoires in cytomegalovirus infection. At the level of the study: Signatures in public TCR beta sequences pointed to both CMV infection and matching HLA type.

For this clonotype: No antigen is known for it.

From the reads, TCRdb called clonotypes with MiXCR, one entry per CDR3 protein. Of roughly 230,000 distinct CDR3 sequences in the sample, under 25% are singletons; the top ten hold around a sixth. Points from the study as a whole: The ex vivo response showed dominance by HLA-C-restricted CMV-specific TCR beta clonotypes. Cumulative frequency (of public TCR beta family members) identified carriers of CMV plus the relevant HLA.

The CDR3 is 16 residues long. Trimming pared 5 bases from V and 3 bases from J, leaving 19 bases between. CDR1 MDHEN and CDR2 SYDVKM come from the germline V gene. This receptor was identified in a human donor in good health (CMV status not recorded). Some clones in this sample may be carry-over from other donors' samples. V and J are TRBV28 and TRBJ2-5; D perhaps matches TRBD2 (5 bases). The sequenced sample consisted of CD8+ T cells from PBMCs. Here the CDR3 reads CASSTIEGNREETQYF. The CDR3 DNA sequence: TGTGCCAGCAGTACCATTGAGGGAAACCGGGAAGAGACCCAGTACTTC.